The clone carrying this TCR beta chain was seen a handful of times. Its antigen is not known. TCRdb re-called the reads through MiXCR, storing one row per CDR3 protein. The table lists roughly 990,000 distinct CDR3 sequences, approximately 30% of them singletons, with roughly 13% in the top ten. The sample originates from a study of T cell repertoires in cytomegalovirus infection. CDR3 length: 15 residues. Trimming took 4 bases from V and 6 from J, leaving 15 bases between them. Germline lookup yields CDR1 SGHNT and CDR2 YENEEA. This clonotype was obtained from a human donor in good health (CMV status not recorded). Some clones in this sample may be carry-over from other donors' samples. The gene calls are TRBV11-3 and TRBJ2-2, with D possibly called TRBD1 or TRBD2 (7 bases each). The source material was cultured CD8+ T cells from PBMCs, sampled from culture after CMV antigen stimulation. The CDR3 DNA follows: TGTGCCAGCAGCTCCCCAGGGGGGGAACCCGGGGAGCTGTTTTTT. The encoded protein is CASSSPGGEPGELFF.